This T cell receptor beta chain was obtained from a study of T cells after yellow fever vaccination. Study-wide background: Low-cell-number fractions underwent preparation using SMART-Seq v4 Ultra Low Input.

TCRdb analysed the 5' RACE reads with MiXCR anew, one entry per CDR3 protein. Here the sample spans hundreds of thousands of distinct CDR3 sequences, 4.1% being singletons. The receptor was derived from a man aged 18 to 30 who received the YFV17D yellow fever vaccine. This material consisted of PBMCs, taken 5 days after the yellow fever booster vaccination.

The CDR3 here is CARRPRTNETYEQYV. The CDR3 DNA reads TGTGCCAGGAGACCCCGGACAAACGAAACCTACGAGCAGTACGTC. The chain uses TRBV11-3 and TRBJ2-7; D might be TRBD1 (5 bases). Trimming cost V 9 bases and J 2 bases, with 20 bases left between them. Germline V CDR1 and CDR2: SGHNT, YENEEA. The CDR3 length is 15 residues.